The 10 T cell receptor beta chains below all came from one sample that was sequenced in a study of cytomegalovirus exposure and HLA in healthy donors. PCR used 60 Vbeta primers and 13 Jbeta primers. Assay: immunoSEQ multiplex PCR; the TCRdb copy retains only in-frame clones and omits some. The table lists 200,000 to 250,000 clones, just under 85% of them singletons, with 0.55% to 0.7% in the top ten. The sequenced material came from PBMCs. The receptors stem from a woman aged 40 to 50 in good health and CMV-seronegative.

This chain connects TRBV5-4 to TRBJ2-3; weak D call: TRBD1 (6 bases). Germline CDR1 reads SGHNT; CDR2 reads YYREEE (reference sequence). The V and J ends lost 6 bases and 4 bases respectively, with 18 bases between them. This CDR3 has 15 residues. CDR3 loop: CASTPRDMVADTQYF. CDR3 sequence (DNA): TGTGCCAGCACTCCCCGGGACATGGTCGCAGATACGCAGTATTTT.

The chain carries TRBV23-1 and TRBJ1-3; weak D call: TRBD1 (6 bases). TRBV23-1 is an ORF for which the function is uncertain. This CDR3 has 16 residues. V dropped 4 bases and J dropped 0 bases, with 13 bases sitting between them. For the CDR3, the DNA is TGCGCCAGCAGTCCCCCGACAGGCAACTCTGGAAACACCATATATTTT. Translating it yields CASSPPTGNSGNTIYF.

The genes are TRBV7-2 and TRBJ1-2; D unresolved. Per the germline V gene, CDR1 is SGHTA and CDR2 is FQGNSA. This CDR3 has 15 residues. The ends were cut back, 1 base at V and 8 bases at J, with 17 bases in the middle. The CDR3 sequence is CASSLVFRGSVGYTF. CDR3 bases: TGTGCCAGCAGCTTAGTTTTCCGCGGCAGTGTAGGCTACACCTTC.

This rearrangement joins TRBV6-5 to TRBJ1-1; 10 nucleotides match TRBD1. The germline CDR1 and CDR2 sequences are MNHEY and SVGAGI. Germline trimming cut 5 bases from V and 6 bases from J; bases unmatched to any gene: 9. This CDR3 comprises 15 residues. For the CDR3, the DNA is TGTGCCAGCAGTCCCCCCGGGACAGGGGTGGCTGAAGCTTTCTTT. Protein sequence: CASSPPGTGVAEAFF.

The chain employs TRBV10-3 and TRBJ2-1; the D gene is possibly TRBD1 (5 bases). Germline CDR1 ENHRY, CDR2 SYGVKD. The V gene lost 0 bases and the J gene lost 8 bases, with 11 bases spanning the gap. The CDR3 extends over 14 amino acids. The CDR3 sequence: CAISESPGLYEQFF. The CDR3 region has the DNA TGTGCCATCAGTGAGTCGCCAGGGCTCTATGAGCAGTTCTTC.

The CDR3 loop reads CAIQGGGTGELFF. CDR3 sequence (DNA): TGTGCCATCCAAGGGGGAGGGACCGGGGAGCTGTTTTTT. This rearrangement joins TRBV10-3 to TRBJ2-2, with D possibly matching TRBD2 (7 bases). This CDR3 has 13 amino acids. The germline V gene encodes CDR1 ENHRY and CDR2 SYGVKD. Between the trimmed V and J ends, which lost 8 bases and 5 bases, there was a span of 12 bases.

The V and J genes are TRBV11-2 and TRBJ1-5; a possible D gene is TRBD1 (5 bases). The V gene's germline CDR1 is SGHAT and CDR2 FQNNGV. CDR3 length: 12 amino acids. V was cut by 4 bases and J by 6 bases, with 7 bases left in between. The CDR3: CASSSQGQPQHF. In nucleotides, the CDR3 is TGTGCCAGCAGCTCCCAGGGTCAGCCCCAGCATTTT.

The genes are TRBV10-3 and TRBJ1-5; 9 bases agree with TRBD1. The CDR3 contains 15 residues. The V and J ends lost 0 bases and 9 bases, in that order; junction bases with no gene match: 6. In germline, CDR1 is ENHRY, CDR2 SYGVKD. The CDR3 loop reads CAISESGQGGSPQHF. The CDR3 DNA reads TGTGCCATCAGTGAGTCGGGACAGGGAGGATCGCCCCAGCATTTT.

This clone was seen a single time. This rearrangement joins TRBV7-9 to TRBJ1-1; D remains ambiguous. The CDR3 extends over 13 amino acids. From germline, CDR1 is SEHNR and CDR2 FQNEAQ (reference sequence). V was trimmed by 1 base and J by 7 bases, leaving 10 bases between them. The CDR3 coding sequence is TGTGCCAGCAGCTTAGGAGAAGAATTTGAAGCTTTCTTT. This sequence encodes CASSLGEEFEAFF.

V gene TRBV19 combines with J gene TRBJ2-2; tentative D call: TRBD2 (7 bases). The V gene lost 9 bases and the J gene lost 5 bases, with 16 bases spanning the gap. Germline V gene data show CDR1 as LNHDA and CDR2 as SQIVND (reference sequence). This CDR3 is 14 amino acids long. CDR3 residues: CASSGGLGTGELFF. CDR3 nucleotides: TGTGCCAGCTCGGGGGGCTTGGGGACCGGGGAGCTGTTTTTT.